Listed below are T cell receptor beta chains from one sample, sequenced in a study of early T cells in non-severe SARS-CoV-2 infection. TCRdb processed the 5' RACE reads anew with MiXCR; each CDR3 protein has one entry. The table has about 60,000 distinct CDR3 sequences, around 9% seen once. The specimen was whole blood. The receptors derive from an adult who was a healthcare worker with PCR-confirmed SARS-CoV-2 infection or an uninfected control (not recorded which). CDR3s include the opening cysteine and the closing phenylalanine or tryptophan. The order of the fields is V gene, D gene, J gene, clone size, CDR3 length, CDR3 DNA, CDR3 protein. The D gene is left open where the match is weak. A row's size may be missing; if present it is once, few, many or a size class.

TRBV20-1,NA,TRBJ2-7,NA,13,TGCAGTGCTAGATTCTCCGGGGCCTACGAGCAGTACTTC,CSARFSGAYEQYF
TRBV20-1,TRBD2,TRBJ2-7,many,14,TGCAGTGCCCGGACTAGCGGGAGGGCCGACGAGCAGTACTTC,CSARTSGRADEQYF
TRBV12-3/TRBV12-4,TRBD1,TRBJ2-1,NA,16,TGTGCCAGCAGTACGGGGCCAGGACAGGGAGGCTATGAGCAGTTCTTC,CASSTGPGQGGYEQFF
TRBV3-1,NA,TRBJ2-1,many,14,TGTGCCAGCAGCCAAGGAGGGAAGGTCAATGAGCAGTTCTTC,CASSQGGKVNEQFF
TRBV29-1,NA,TRBJ1-1,NA,15,TGCAGCGGCAGGGGCGGTTGGGGCATGAACACTGAAGCTTTCTTT,CSGRGGWGMNTEAFF
TRBV11-1,NA,TRBJ2-5,NA,15,TGTGCCAGCAGCTTACGGGGACACCAGGCCGAGACCCAGTACTTC,CASSLRGHQAETQYF
TRBV5-1,TRBD1,TRBJ2-2,many,13,TGCGCCAGCAGCTTACAGGGGGCCGGGGAGCTGTTTTTT,CASSLQGAGELFF
TRBV7-7,NA,TRBJ2-2,few,14,TGTGCCAGCAGCTTAGGCGGGGATCTCGGGGAGCTGTTTTTT,CASSLGGDLGELFF
TRBV7-2,TRBD1,TRBJ1-5,NA,15,TGTGCCAGCAGCTTAGCGGGACAGGTCAATCAGCCCCAGCATTTT,CASSLAGQVNQPQHF
TRBV30,TRBD2,TRBJ2-1,many,17,TGTGCCTCTAACCCTTCGTGGACTAGCGGGAGCTACAATGAGCAGTTCTTC,CASNPSWTSGSYNEQFF
TRBV7-9,NA,TRBJ2-1,many,12,TGTGCCAGCAGCGCCCTCTACAATGAGCAGTTCTTC,CASSALYNEQFF
TRBV28,NA,TRBJ2-5,NA,12,TGTGCCAGCAATGAGGGTGGAGAGACCCAGTACTTC,CASNEGGETQYF
TRBV3-2,NA,TRBJ2-3,NA,13,TGTGCCAGCAGCCAAGAGCGGCCAGATACGCAGTATTTT,CASSQERPDTQYF
TRBV5-5,NA,TRBJ2-3,NA,13,TGTGCCAGCAGCTGGAGTATTACAGATACGCAGTATTTT,CASSWSITDTQYF
TRBV7-2,NA,TRBJ1-6,NA,15,TGTGCCAGCAGCTTAGAGCAGGGATTTAATTCACCCCTCCACTTT,CASSLEQGFNSPLHF
TRBV5-4,TRBD1,TRBJ2-1,many,16,TGTGCCAGCAGCCGCGAAGGGGACAGGGGAAACAATGAGCAGTTCTTC,CASSREGDRGNNEQFF
TRBV6-2/TRBV6-3,TRBD1,TRBJ2-7,many,18,TGTGCCAGCAGCCTACCTTCACAGGGGGTACCTCTCTCCTACGAGCAGTACTTC,CASSLPSQGVPLSYEQYF